The 15 T cell receptor beta chains below were found in one sample sequenced in a study of PD-L1 blockade in urothelial cancer. The time point is: peripheral blood 6 weeks after treatment start. TCRdb's copy holds only in-frame clones and misses some; the assay was immunoSEQ multiplex PCR. Found here are under 150,000 clones, about 89% of them singletons; the top ten hold under 2%. The source material was PBMCs, sampled around atezolizumab (anti-PD-L1) treatment. These receptors originate from a man in his 60s with urothelial cancer.

This clone turned up a few times. In the same sample, other DNA sequences code for this CDR3. CDR3 amino acids: CASSLGGYQETQYF. The DNA for the CDR3 is TGTGCCAGCAGCCTCGGGGGGTATCAAGAGACCCAGTACTTC. The chain joins TRBV7-3 to TRBJ2-5; the match to TRBD2 covers 7 bases. The V and J ends lost 5 bases and 2 bases, in that order; junction bases with no gene match: 5. This CDR3 spans 14 amino acids. Germline loops: CDR1 SGHTA, CDR2 FQGTGA.

This chain links TRBV7-3 with TRBJ1-1; D call uncertain. The CDR3 is 16 amino acids. Trimming stripped 5 bases from V and 5 bases from J, with 21 bases between. The germline CDR1 and CDR2 sequences are SGHTA and FQGTGA. In DNA, the CDR3 is TGTGCCAGCAGCCTAGCTCCTAGGCATAGAGGGACTGAAGCTTTCTTT. Translated: CASSLAPRHRGTEAFF.

This sequence joins TRBV11-2 and TRBJ2-2; 9 bases are a match to TRBD1. The CDR3 runs to 14 residues. The V gene end was trimmed by 4 bases and the J gene end by 6 bases; junction bases not matched to a gene: 3. Looked up from germline, CDR1 is SGHAT and CDR2 is FQNNGV. The DNA for the CDR3 is TGTGCCAGCAGCTGGGACAGGGATGCCGGGGAGCTGTTTTTT. Translated: CASSWDRDAGELFF.

The chain has TRBV7-2 and TRBJ2-1, with 7 bases that match TRBD2. The CDR3 length is 12 residues. The V and J ends lost 5 bases and 13 bases, in that order; junction bases with no gene match: 8. Germline-derived CDR1 and CDR2 are SGHTA and FQGNSA. The CDR3 nucleotides read TGTGCCAGCAGCATTCCACTAGCGAATCAGTTCTTC. As protein: CASSIPLANQFF.

The V call is TRBV6-5, the J call TRBJ2-5; unclear D gene. Trimming removed 5 bases from V and 1 base from J, with 11 bases in between. The germline V gene encodes CDR1 MNHEY and CDR2 SVGAGI. The CDR3 sequence is 14 residues long. The CDR3 DNA sequence: TGTGCCAGCAGTCCTAGGCGGAGCCAAGAGACCCAGTACTTC. Its protein product is CASSPRRSQETQYF.

The rearrangement uses TRBV6-5 and TRBJ1-5; no definite D call. The germline CDR1 and CDR2 sequences are MNHEY and SVGAGI. There are 14 residues in the CDR3. Trimming removed 0 bases from V and 4 bases from J, with 7 bases in between. The CDR3 region is CASSYSRWNQPQHF. CDR3 in DNA: TGTGCCAGCAGTTACTCGCGATGGAATCAGCCCCAGCATTTT.

The CDR3 DNA reads TGTGCCAGCAGCCCCCCCCCGGGGGTGAATAATTACAATTCACCCCTCCACTTT. The encoded protein is CASSPPPGVNNYNSPLHF. J is TRBJ1-6 and V is TRBV7-3; D possibly corresponds to TRBD1 (5 bases). CDR3 length: 18 residues. The germline CDR1 and CDR2 sequences are SGHTA and FQGTGA. V was clipped by 5 bases and J by 7 bases, with 24 bases between them. Filled out from reference TRBV7-3 and TRBJ1-6, the complete variable domain reads GAGVSQTPSNKVTEKGKYVELRCDPISGHTALYWYRQSLGQGPEFLIYFQGTGAADDSGLPNDRFFAVRPEGSVSTLKIQRTERGDSAVYLCASSPPPGVNNYNSPLHFGNGTRLTVT.

The chain joins TRBV5-1 to TRBJ1-1, with TRBD1 matching 7 bases. Germline V gene sequence: CDR1 SGHRS, CDR2 YFSETQ. The CDR3 contains 15 residues. J gave up 1 base and V 6 bases, and 9 bases lay outside the gene matches. The CDR3 nucleotides are TGCGCCAGCACTCTCTCCGGGACAGCGAACACTGAAGCTTTCTTT. This encodes CASTLSGTANTEAFF.

The chain carries TRBV6-1 and TRBJ2-7, with TRBD1 matching 8 bases. Trimming removed 5 bases from V and 5 bases from J; junction bases left unmatched: 2. The CDR3 totals 12 residues. CDR1 is MNHNS and CDR2 is SASEGT in the germline V gene. CDR3 in DNA: TGTGCCAGCAGTCTGGACAGGGACGAGCAGTACTTC. This codes for CASSLDRDEQYF.

The chain joins TRBV25-1 to TRBJ1-1, with D unclear. The CDR3 covers 12 residues. Germline-derived CDR1 and CDR2 are MGHDK and SYGVNS. The V end lost 6 bases, the J end lost 1 base, and 6 bases lay between the germline ends. CDR3 sequence: CASSPGNTEAFF. The CDR3 coding sequence is TGTGCCAGCAGCCCAGGGAACACTGAAGCTTTCTTT.

V is TRBV12-5 and J is TRBJ2-5; D gene unclear. CDR1 and CDR2 from the germline V gene are LGHNT and FRNRAP. This CDR3 spans 13 amino acids. The V end lost 3 bases, the J end lost 2 bases, and 7 bases lay between the germline ends. The CDR3 spells CASGFSDQETQYF. CDR3 sequence (DNA): TGTGCTAGTGGTTTTTCAGATCAAGAGACCCAGTACTTC.

The J gene is TRBJ2-3, the V gene TRBV18; no clear D gene. Germline values: CDR1 KGHSH, CDR2 LQKENI. The CDR3 is 12 amino acids. Trimming took 5 bases from V and 0 from J, leaving 3 bases between them. The chain's CDR3 is CASSTSTDTQYF. The CDR3 coding sequence is TGTGCCAGCTCAACTAGCACAGATACGCAGTATTTT.

The chain carries TRBV30 and TRBJ2-7; 10 bases fit TRBD1. Germline assignment: CDR1 GTSNPN and CDR2 SVGIG (reference sequence). J was trimmed by 7 bases and V by 5 bases; bases with no gene match: 8. The CDR3 spans 13 residues. CDR3 region: CAWHDRGRREQYF. The CDR3 DNA is TGTGCCTGGCACGACAGGGGGCGAAGGGAGCAGTACTTC.

The gene calls are TRBV5-5 and TRBJ2-1, with 9 bases matching TRBD2. CDR3 size: 15 residues. Germline V gene lookup returns CDR1 SGHKS and CDR2 YYEKEE (reference sequence). V shed 6 bases and J 3 bases; nucleotides not matched to a gene: 7. Here the CDR3 reads CASTPKRGDYNEQFF. The CDR3 DNA reads TGTGCCAGCACCCCCAAGCGGGGGGACTACAATGAGCAGTTCTTC.

J is TRBJ1-3 and V is TRBV13, with unresolved D. Germline-derived CDR1 and CDR2 are PRHDT and FYEKMQ (reference sequence). This CDR3 has 14 amino acids. Trimming removed 0 bases at V and 4 bases at J, with 7 bases between. CDR3 in DNA: TGTGCCAGCAGCTTAGGGGCACGAGGAAACACCATATATTTT. Translation gives CASSLGARGNTIYF. Based on the CDR3 plus reference TRBV13 and TRBJ1-3, the full variable domain is AAGVIQSPRHLIKEKRETATLKCYPIPRHDTVYWYQQGPGQDPQFLISFYEKMQSDKGSIPDRFSAQQFSDYHSELNMSSLELGDSALYFCASSLGARGNTIYFGEGSWLTVV.